This entry concerns a single T cell receptor beta chain. Its matching antigen is unknown. Germline V CDR1 and CDR2: SGHTA, FQGNSA. Trimming at V came to 5 bases and at J to 4 bases, leaving 2 bases not matched to a gene. The CDR3 loop spans 14 amino acids. The data derive from a study of OX40 agonist ivuxolimab in advanced cancers. Measured with immunoSEQ multiplex PCR; TCRdb has only the in-frame clones, and not every one. The sample lists some 130,000 clones; 75% to 95% were seen once. Findings of the study overall: Averaged across samples, CD8+ T cells carried more expanded clones than CD4+ did. In the 0.1-3.0 mg/kg groups, partial responders showed among the lowest expansion.

The TCR sequence derives from an adult with an advanced solid tumor such as melanoma, head and neck, liver or kidney cancer. The chain recombines TRBV7-2 with TRBJ2-1; TRBD2 agrees at 10 bases. The sequenced sample was CD4+ or CD8+ T cells sorted from blood, obtained in a trial of the OX40 agonist ivuxolimab. The CDR3 DNA follows: TGTGCCAGCAGCCCGGGACTAGCGTACAATGAGCAGTTCTTC. It translates to CASSPGLAYNEQFF.